This T cell receptor (beta chain) was identified in a study of T cells in Graves' hyperthyroidism and ophthalmopathy. Whole-study findings and limits: With a median lead of around 6.7 months before onset, the model predicted ophthalmopathy. By a 13 V-J model, ophthalmopathy was set apart from stable hyperthyroidism.

The CDR3 loop spans 17 amino acids. Germline lookup yields CDR1 MDHEN and CDR2 SYDVKM. V shed 3 bases, J shed 5 bases, and the junction held 13 bases outside the gene matches. This clonotype was counted many times. What it recognizes is unknown. Uncontrolled infection, other autoimmune disease, pregnancy or lactation barred patients from enrollment. A roughly 9.1 ml volume of fresh peripheral blood provided the PBMCs. Regions amplified from RNA transcripts were the TCR beta CDR3 regions. Using the HTBI primer set, a first-round RT-PCR was run on the TCR CDR3. TCRdb re-called the multiplex PCR reads through MiXCR, storing one row per CDR3 protein. The sample lists fewer than 450,000 distinct CDR3 sequences, 11% to 15% occurring once.

This clonotype was sampled from a man aged 50 to 60 with Graves' ophthalmopathy. The rearrangement uses TRBV28 and TRBJ2-4, with 7 bases that match TRBD2. The sample consisted of blood. The CDR3 loop reads CASSLQRRGSHQNIQYF. DNA for the CDR3: TGTGCCAGCAGTTTGCAGCGGCGGGGGTCGCACCAAAACATTCAGTACTTC.